The 2 T cell receptor beta chains reported below all come from one sample, sequenced in a study of beta chain features in type 1 diabetes. Expressed TCRB transcripts were sequenced after all isolated RNA was converted to cDNA. The protocol was immunoSEQ multiplex PCR, while the TCRdb copy is restricted to in-frame clones and leaves out a portion. Among approximately 470,000 clones, 25% to 35% were seen once, and the ten largest hold 0.06% to 0.07%. The sequencing input was naive CD4+ T cells from blood. These receptors were taken from a man aged 18 to 30 in good health.

The J gene is TRBJ2-5, the V gene TRBV10-3; the D is unclear. CDR3 length: 15 amino acids. The germline V gene encodes CDR1 ENHRY and CDR2 SYGVKD. The V gene lost 2 bases and the J gene lost 7 bases, with 17 bases spanning the gap. CDR3 DNA: TGTGCCATCAGTGAGCTTCACCGATCAACTGGGACCCAGTACTTC. Protein sequence: CAISELHRSTGTQYF.

This chain joins TRBV7-2 and TRBJ2-1; D is undetermined. This CDR3 is built from 15 residues. The germline CDR1 and CDR2 sequences are SGHTA and FQGNSA. Trimming cost V 4 bases and J 6 bases, with 16 bases left between them. The CDR3: CASSSSLWGGNEQFF. Here the CDR3 DNA reads TGTGCCAGCAGCTCCTCCCTGTGGGGTGGCAATGAGCAGTTCTTC.